A single sample is the source of the 27 T cell receptor beta chains below, sequenced in a study of identifying expanded T cells in peripheral blood. Method: immunoSEQ multiplex PCR; TCRdb's copy keeps in-frame clones and lacks some. The data show about 90,000 clones, 88% seen once. Material: blood. These receptors all come from a person aged 18 to 75 in good health.

This sequence joins TRBV5-5 and TRBJ2-7, with 9 bases identical to TRBD2. Germline loops: CDR1 SGHKS, CDR2 YYEKEE (reference sequence). The CDR3 covers 16 residues. Trimming removed 0 bases from V and 1 base from J; junction bases left unmatched: 5. The CDR3, as DNA: TGTGCCAGCAGCTTGGGACTAGCGGCCTTATCCTACGAGCAGTACTTC. Its protein is CASSLGLAALSYEQYF.

This clone was counted a single time. V usage is TRBV4-2 and J usage is TRBJ2-5; D possibly matches TRBD1 or TRBD2 (5 bases each). V was pared by 1 base and J by 5 bases, with 14 bases between. Germline CDR1 and CDR2: LGHNA and YNFKEQ. The length of the CDR3 is 15 residues. CDR3 in DNA: TGTGCCAGCAGCCAAGGGAGCGAGGGGCTGGAGACCCAGTACTTC. This gives the protein CASSQGSEGLETQYF.

The V gene is TRBV2, the J gene TRBJ2-3, with TRBD1 as a possible D gene (7 bases). V was trimmed by 7 bases and J by 6 bases, leaving 20 bases between them. CDR1 is SNHLY, CDR2 FYNNEI, per germline. The length of the CDR3 is 15 residues. DNA for the CDR3: TGTGCCAGCACCCCCCGCGGCAGGGGGGAGGATACGCAGTATTTT. Translating it yields CASTPRGRGEDTQYF.

The chain recombines TRBV6-5 with TRBJ1-2; 8 bases map to TRBD1. Per germline, CDR1 MNHEY and CDR2 SVGAGI. After removal of 0 bases from V and 8 bases from J, the junction contained 8 bases not matched to a gene. This CDR3 contains 15 residues. Here the CDR3 DNA reads TGTGCCAGCAGTTACTCGGAAAGACAGGGGCACGGCTACACCTTC. Its protein product is CASSYSERQGHGYTF.

The chain couples TRBV2 to TRBJ2-3; D is ambiguous. Per germline, CDR1 SNHLY and CDR2 FYNNEI. V dropped 7 bases and J dropped 3 bases, with 8 bases sitting between them. The CDR3 covers 12 residues. DNA of the CDR3: TGTGCCAGCAAAAGGGAAACAGATACGCAGTATTTT. It encodes CASKRETDTQYF.

This chain links TRBV19 with TRBJ1-2, with D possibly being TRBD1 (6 bases). Germline-derived CDR1 and CDR2 are LNHDA and SQIVND (reference sequence). The V end was cut by 4 bases, the J end by 1 base, with 10 bases between. The CDR3 length is 14 residues. The CDR3 bases are TGTGCCAGTAGTACCACACAGGGTAACTATGGCTACACCTTC. It yields the protein CASSTTQGNYGYTF.

A few counts support this clone. The CDR3 coding sequence is TGCGCCAGCAGCCAAGAAGACGGCAGCACTGAAGCTTTCTTT. Translated, it gives CASSQEDGSTEAFF. This chain connects TRBV4-3 to TRBJ1-1, with D unresolved. Germline CDR1 and CDR2: LGHNA and YSLEER. The length of the CDR3 is 14 residues. V was pared by 0 bases and J by 4 bases, with 9 bases between.

This clone was observed a few times. The genes are TRBV19 and TRBJ1-1; D may be TRBD1 (5 bases). Germline V gives CDR1 LNHDA, CDR2 SQIVND (reference sequence). Between the trimmed V and J ends, which lost 7 bases and 9 bases, there was a span of 18 bases. The CDR3 sequence is 13 residues long. CDR3 in DNA: TGTGCCAGTACCGCTAACACCGGGACTCAAGCTTTCTTT. Protein: CASTANTGTQAFF. The full variable domain, in which reference TRBV19 and TRBJ1-1 provide the parts outside the CDR3, is DGGITQSPKYLFRKEGQNVTLSCEQNLNHDAMYWYRQDPGQGLRLIYYSQIVNDFQKGDIAEGYSVSREKKESFPLTVTSAQKNPTAFYLCASTANTGTQAFFGQGTRLTVV.

V usage is TRBV4-2 and J usage is TRBJ2-1, with 8 bases that match TRBD2. Germline lookup yields CDR1 LGHNA and CDR2 YNFKEQ. The CDR3 contains 17 residues. Losses at the gene ends were 0 bases for V and 6 bases for J; bases not matched to a gene: 10. The CDR3 region is CASSQDTSGSWANEQFF. The DNA of the CDR3 is TGTGCCAGCAGCCAAGATACCAGCGGGAGTTGGGCCAATGAGCAGTTCTTC.

The chain carries TRBV28 and TRBJ2-4; D might be TRBD2 (6 bases). This CDR3 is 14 amino acids long. Germline V gene data show CDR1 as MDHEN and CDR2 as SYDVKM. The V end was cut by 3 bases, the J end by 8 bases, with 14 bases between. In nucleotides, the CDR3 is TGTGCCAGCAGTTTTGGACTACAAACTTACATTCAGTACTTC. As protein: CASSFGLQTYIQYF.

The gene calls are TRBV30 and TRBJ1-1; D call uncertain. Germline CDR1 is GTSNPN and CDR2 is SVGIG (reference sequence). V was trimmed by 4 bases and J by 2 bases, leaving 11 bases between them. CDR3 length equals 13 residues. Written as DNA, the CDR3 is TGTGCCTGGACGCGAAACCTCAACACTGAAGCTTTCTTT. It yields the protein CAWTRNLNTEAFF.

The chain links TRBV7-9 to TRBJ2-2; perhaps TRBD1 as D (5 bases). V lost 4 bases to trimming and J lost 1 base, with 7 bases between them. The length of the CDR3 is 14 residues. In germline, CDR1 is SEHNR, CDR2 FQNEAQ (reference sequence). CDR3 region: CASSSGQNTGELFF. CDR3 sequence (DNA): TGTGCCAGCAGCTCCGGACAGAACACCGGGGAGCTGTTTTTT. Together with reference TRBV7-9 and TRBJ2-2, the CDR3 gives the full variable domain: DTGVSQNPRHKITKRGQNVTFRCDPISEHNRLYWYRQTLGQGPEFLTYFQNEAQLEKSRLLSDRFSAERPKGSFSTLEIQRTEQGDSAMYLCASSSGQNTGELFFGEGSRLTVL.

This chain joins TRBV6-1 and TRBJ1-2; unclear D gene. This CDR3 comprises 11 residues. V was clipped by 6 bases and J by 4 bases, with 6 bases between them. Germline lookup yields CDR1 MNHNS and CDR2 SASEGT. As DNA, the CDR3 is TGTGCCAGCAGGGACGGCTATGGCTACACCTTC. It is translated as CASRDGYGYTF.

V usage is TRBV27 and J usage is TRBJ1-2; the D is unclear. CDR1 is MNHEY and CDR2 is SMNVEV in the germline V gene (reference sequence). The CDR3 loop spans 15 amino acids. V lost 3 bases and J 4 bases, leaving 15 bases between the germline ends. As DNA, the CDR3 is TGTGCCAGCAGTTTTGGTTCGCCAGAGATCTATGGCTACACCTTC. It is translated as CASSFGSPEIYGYTF.

This chain connects TRBV4-1 to TRBJ1-5; 7 bases line up with TRBD1. J gave up 6 bases and V 3 bases, and 5 bases lay outside the gene matches. Germline CDR1 reads MGHRA; CDR2 reads YSYEKL. There are 14 residues in the CDR3. The CDR3 region is CASSHPGGGQPQHF. The CDR3 coding sequence is TGCGCCAGCAGCCATCCAGGGGGGGGTCAGCCCCAGCATTTT.

The CDR3, as DNA: TGTGCCAGCAGCGTCGGACCGTACGAGCAGTACTTC. Amino acids: CASSVGPYEQYF. This chain links TRBV7-9 with TRBJ2-7; D is unresolved. This CDR3 spans 12 amino acids. V gave up 5 bases and J gave up 4 bases, with 9 bases separating them. Per germline, CDR1 SEHNR and CDR2 FQNEAQ (reference sequence). The whole variable domain, filled in from reference TRBV7-9 and TRBJ2-7, reads DTGVSQNPRHKITKRGQNVTFRCDPISEHNRLYWYRQTLGQGPEFLTYFQNEAQLEKSRLLSDRFSAERPKGSFSTLEIQRTEQGDSAMYLCASSVGPYEQYFGPGTRLTVT.

The chain couples TRBV10-3 to TRBJ1-1; 8 nucleotides agree with TRBD1. Germline CDR1 is ENHRY and CDR2 is SYGVKD. The J segment lost 1 base and the V segment lost 6 bases, leaving 7 bases of the junction unmatched. This CDR3 comprises 15 residues. For the CDR3, the DNA is TGTGCCATCAGCAAGGGACAGGCGGCGAACACTGAAGCTTTCTTT. This encodes CAISKGQAANTEAFF.

This chain connects TRBV2 to TRBJ2-1; D not certain. This CDR3 has 13 amino acids. V lost 4 bases and J lost 2, with 6 bases in between. Germline V gene lookup returns CDR1 SNHLY and CDR2 FYNNEI. CDR3 sequence: CASSAGTYNEQFF. CDR3 DNA sequence: TGTGCCAGCAGTGCTGGCACCTACAATGAGCAGTTCTTC.

The chain employs TRBV27 and TRBJ2-5; 8 positions match TRBD2. The CDR3 contains 15 residues. Trimming removed 6 bases from V and 2 bases from J; junction bases left unmatched: 8. Germline loops: CDR1 MNHEY, CDR2 SMNVEV (reference sequence). The CDR3 coding sequence is TGTGCCAGCAGCCCTGCTGGCGGGGGGCAAGAGACCCAGTACTTC. Protein product: CASSPAGGGQETQYF.

The V and J genes are TRBV5-1 and TRBJ2-7; D perhaps matches TRBD2 (6 bases). Trimming removed 4 bases at V and 3 bases at J, with 14 bases between. The CDR3 consists of 14 residues. The V gene's germline CDR1 is SGHRS and CDR2 YFSETQ. The CDR3 loop is CASSPGTLGYEQYF. CDR3 sequence (DNA): TGCGCCAGCAGCCCCGGGACTTTGGGCTACGAGCAGTACTTC.

This chain connects TRBV4-1 to TRBJ1-1; maybe TRBD1 (5 bases). Germline V gene lookup returns CDR1 MGHRA and CDR2 YSYEKL. V lost 0 bases and J 3 bases, leaving 14 bases between the germline ends. CDR3 length equals 16 residues. The CDR3 nucleotides are TGCGCCAGCAGCCAAGATTGGGAGGGGAGGTACACTGAAGCTTTCTTT. The encoded protein is CASSQDWEGRYTEAFF.

The V gene is TRBV19, the J gene TRBJ1-5, with D uncertain. Trimming shortened V by 3 bases and J by 5 bases, and 8 bases separated the two germline ends. The CDR3 contains 13 residues. Per germline, CDR1 LNHDA and CDR2 SQIVND (reference sequence). Here the CDR3 DNA reads TGTGCCAGTAGTATCACCCCCGATCAGCCCCAGCATTTT. Its translation is CASSITPDQPQHF.

The rearrangement links TRBV6-5 to TRBJ1-5, with unresolved D. The CDR3 covers 12 residues. Trimming pared 1 base from V and 5 bases from J, leaving 3 bases between. Looked up from germline, CDR1 is MNHEY and CDR2 is SVGAGI. CDR3 amino acids: CASSYYDQPQHF. The DNA of the CDR3 is TGTGCCAGCAGTTACTACGATCAGCCCCAGCATTTT.

The chain joins TRBV4-1 to TRBJ1-1, with D perhaps TRBD1 (5 bases). The CDR3 sequence is 15 residues long. Trimming pared 3 bases from V and 0 bases from J, leaving 11 bases between. Germline CDR1 reads MGHRA; CDR2 reads YSYEKL. CDR3 bases: TGCGCCAGCAGCCAGGCCGGGACCGTGAACACTGAAGCTTTCTTT. This gives the protein CASSQAGTVNTEAFF.

The rearrangement uses TRBV28 and TRBJ1-5; D perhaps matches TRBD1 (5 bases). Germline V lookup: CDR1 MDHEN, CDR2 SYDVKM. Trimming pared 3 bases from V and 6 bases from J, leaving 12 bases between. The CDR3 sequence is 14 residues long. The CDR3 loop reads CASSFGPGTQPQHF. CDR3 in DNA: TGTGCCAGCAGTTTTGGGCCAGGGACTCAGCCCCAGCATTTT.

The CDR3: CASSEALGPGEQFF. CDR3 nucleotide sequence: TGTGCCAGCAGTGAAGCGCTGGGTCCAGGTGAGCAGTTCTTC. This chain joins TRBV6-1 and TRBJ2-1, with D hard to call. The CDR3 contains 14 residues. V was clipped by 0 bases and J by 9 bases, with 12 bases between them. Germline values: CDR1 MNHNS, CDR2 SASEGT.

V usage is TRBV29-1 and J usage is TRBJ1-2; TRBD1 matches at 9 bases. Per the germline V gene, CDR1 is SQVTM and CDR2 is ANQGSEA. The J segment lost 4 bases and the V segment lost 6 bases, leaving 9 bases of the junction unmatched. The CDR3 loop spans 14 amino acids. The CDR3 DNA reads as TGCAGCGTCAGCCTGGACAGGGGCCGCTATGGCTACACCTTC. Amino acids: CSVSLDRGRYGYTF.